A selection of T cell receptor beta chains follows, all from one sample in a study of cytomegalovirus exposure and HLA in healthy donors. Libraries were prepared by immunoSEQ multiplex PCR; TCRdb keeps only in-frame clonotypes and omits some of them. This sample has roughly 150,000 clones, with approximately 84% found just once. The sample taken for sequencing was PBMCs. The receptor source for this set is a woman aged 18 to 35 in good health and CMV-seronegative. CDR3s include the opening cysteine and the closing phenylalanine or tryptophan. The order of the fields is D gene, clone size, V gene, J gene, CDR3 protein, CDR3 DNA. The D gene is left open where the match is weak. The listing skips clone size in some rows; elsewhere it reads once, few, many or a size class.

D gene: TRBD2
clone size: -
V gene: TRBV19
J gene: TRBJ2-1
CDR3 protein: CASSMGLRGSSYNEQFF
CDR3 DNA: TGTGCCAGTAGTATGGGCTTGCGGGGGAGCTCCTACAATGAGCAGTTCTTC

D gene: -
clone size: -
V gene: TRBV6-5
J gene: TRBJ2-7
CDR3 protein: CASSYSPRLDTYEQYF
CDR3 DNA: TGTGCCAGCAGTTATTCGCCGAGACTAGACACCTACGAGCAGTACTTC

D gene: -
clone size: -
V gene: TRBV27
J gene: TRBJ2-7
CDR3 protein: CASKNLNEQYF
CDR3 DNA: TGTGCCAGCAAGAACTTAAACGAGCAGTACTTC

D gene: -
clone size: -
V gene: TRBV5-6
J gene: TRBJ2-1
CDR3 protein: CASSFPLALNNEQFF
CDR3 DNA: TGTGCCAGCAGCTTTCCCTTAGCGCTAAACAATGAGCAGTTCTTC

D gene: TRBD1
clone size: few
V gene: TRBV7-9
J gene: TRBJ1-5
CDR3 protein: CASSKDRGSHF
CDR3 DNA: TGTGCCAGCAGCAAGGACAGGGGCTCGCATTTT

D gene: TRBD1
clone size: -
V gene: TRBV9
J gene: TRBJ2-1
CDR3 protein: CASSAGQGESLGEQFF
CDR3 DNA: TGTGCCAGCAGCGCAGGACAGGGGGAGAGTTTGGGTGAGCAGTTCTTC

D gene: -
clone size: -
V gene: TRBV19
J gene: TRBJ2-5
CDR3 protein: CASSIRQQQETQYF
CDR3 DNA: TGTGCCAGTAGTATCCGACAGCAGCAAGAGACCCAGTACTTC

D gene: TRBD1
clone size: -
V gene: TRBV28
J gene: TRBJ2-7
CDR3 protein: CASSPGTGGTYEQYF
CDR3 DNA: TGTGCCAGCAGTCCAGGGACAGGGGGTACCTACGAGCAGTACTTC

D gene: TRBD2
clone size: -
V gene: TRBV7-6
J gene: TRBJ2-1
CDR3 protein: CASSLLAGSNEQFF
CDR3 DNA: TGTGCCAGCAGCTTACTAGCGGGAAGCAATGAGCAGTTCTTC

D gene: -
clone size: -
V gene: TRBV9
J gene: TRBJ2-2
CDR3 protein: CASSVARNTGELFF
CDR3 DNA: TGTGCCAGCAGCGTAGCTCGGAACACCGGGGAGCTGTTTTTT

D gene: -
clone size: -
V gene: TRBV21-1
J gene: TRBJ1-5
CDR3 protein: CARWAFWGCGGQPQHF
CDR3 DNA: TGTGCCAGGTGGGCCTTTTGGGGGTGCGGAGGGCAGCCCCAGCATTTT

D gene: TRBD1
clone size: -
V gene: TRBV2
J gene: TRBJ1-4
CDR3 protein: CASSEEEGDRLHEKLFF
CDR3 DNA: TGTGCCAGCAGTGAAGAAGAGGGGGACAGGCTGCATGAAAAACTGTTTTTT

D gene: TRBD1
clone size: -
V gene: TRBV2
J gene: TRBJ1-4
CDR3 protein: CASTPDRTNEKLFF
CDR3 DNA: TGTGCCAGCACCCCGGACAGGACCAATGAAAAACTGTTTTTT

D gene: -
clone size: -
V gene: TRBV30
J gene: TRBJ2-7
CDR3 protein: CAWGREVSYEQYF
CDR3 DNA: TGTGCCTGGGGCCGAGAGGTCTCCTACGAGCAGTACTTC

D gene: TRBD2
clone size: once
V gene: TRBV7-2
J gene: TRBJ2-1
CDR3 protein: CASSPGASGANEQFF
CDR3 DNA: TGTGCCAGCAGCCCCGGAGCTAGCGGGGCCAATGAGCAGTTCTTC

D gene: TRBD1
clone size: -
V gene: TRBV10-3
J gene: TRBJ1-2
CDR3 protein: CAISEARQGVLNGYTF
CDR3 DNA: TGTGCCATCAGTGAGGCGCGACAGGGGGTTTTGAATGGCTACACCTTC

D gene: -
clone size: -
V gene: TRBV7-9
J gene: TRBJ2-1
CDR3 protein: CASVGASYNEQFF
CDR3 DNA: TGTGCCAGCGTTGGGGCCTCCTACAATGAGCAGTTCTTC

D gene: TRBD1
clone size: -
V gene: TRBV2
J gene: TRBJ2-3
CDR3 protein: CASRDRTGADTQYF
CDR3 DNA: TGTGCCAGCAGGGATCGGACAGGGGCAGATACGCAGTATTTT

D gene: -
clone size: -
V gene: TRBV5-5
J gene: TRBJ1-5
CDR3 protein: CASSLAGQDQPQHF
CDR3 DNA: TGTGCCAGCAGCTTGGCAGGGCAGGATCAGCCCCAGCATTTT

D gene: TRBD1
clone size: -
V gene: TRBV9
J gene: TRBJ2-3
CDR3 protein: CASSAAQGAVTDTQYF
CDR3 DNA: TGTGCCAGCAGCGCGGCCCAGGGGGCGGTGACAGATACGCAGTATTTT

D gene: -
clone size: -
V gene: TRBV7-9
J gene: TRBJ1-4
CDR3 protein: CASSLYGVSFLFF
CDR3 DNA: TGTGCCAGCAGCTTATATGGTGTAAGCTTCCTGTTTTTT

D gene: -
clone size: -
V gene: TRBV6-1
J gene: TRBJ1-2
CDR3 protein: CASSEARANYGYTF
CDR3 DNA: TGTGCCAGCAGTGAAGCCAGGGCTAACTATGGCTACACCTTC

D gene: TRBD1
clone size: -
V gene: TRBV9
J gene: TRBJ1-4
CDR3 protein: CASSVMGQGTNEKLFF
CDR3 DNA: TGTGCCAGCAGCGTAATGGGACAGGGGACTAATGAAAAACTGTTTTTT

D gene: TRBD2
clone size: -
V gene: TRBV19
J gene: TRBJ2-7
CDR3 protein: CASSIGTSGGVEQYF
CDR3 DNA: TGTGCCAGTAGTATAGGAACTAGCGGGGGCGTCGAGCAGTACTTC

D gene: -
clone size: -
V gene: TRBV2
J gene: TRBJ2-7
CDR3 protein: CASSPDSTPYEQYF
CDR3 DNA: TGTGCCAGCAGCCCCGACAGTACCCCCTACGAGCAGTACTTC

D gene: TRBD2
clone size: many
V gene: TRBV28
J gene: TRBJ2-1
CDR3 protein: CASTRTSGNEQFF
CDR3 DNA: TGTGCCAGCACACGGACTAGCGGCAATGAGCAGTTCTTC

D gene: TRBD2
clone size: -
V gene: TRBV9
J gene: TRBJ2-7
CDR3 protein: CASSVGGGTYEQYF
CDR3 DNA: TGTGCCAGCAGCGTTGGGGGGGGTACCTACGAGCAGTACTTC

D gene: TRBD1
clone size: -
V gene: TRBV15
J gene: TRBJ2-7
CDR3 protein: CATSRAGTAYEQYF
CDR3 DNA: TGTGCCACCAGCAGGGCCGGGACAGCCTACGAGCAGTACTTC

D gene: -
clone size: -
V gene: TRBV7-2
J gene: TRBJ2-5
CDR3 protein: CASSLGLARETQYF
CDR3 DNA: TGTGCCAGCAGCTTAGGGCTAGCCCGGGAGACCCAGTACTTC

D gene: TRBD1
clone size: -
V gene: TRBV28
J gene: TRBJ2-7
CDR3 protein: CASSGQDFYYEQYF
CDR3 DNA: TGTGCCAGCAGTGGACAGGACTTTTACTACGAGCAGTACTTC

D gene: -
clone size: -
V gene: TRBV5-4
J gene: TRBJ2-1
CDR3 protein: CASSLPGVHEQFF
CDR3 DNA: TGTGCCAGCAGCCTTCCTGGAGTACATGAGCAGTTCTTC

D gene: -
clone size: few
V gene: TRBV6-5
J gene: TRBJ1-1
CDR3 protein: CASRIAGENTEAFF
CDR3 DNA: TGTGCCAGCCGAATAGCGGGCGAGAACACTGAAGCTTTCTTT

D gene: -
clone size: -
V gene: TRBV6-5
J gene: TRBJ1-5
CDR3 protein: CASSETVWSNQPQHF
CDR3 DNA: TGTGCCAGCAGCGAGACAGTCTGGTCCAATCAGCCCCAGCATTTT

D gene: -
clone size: -
V gene: TRBV28
J gene: TRBJ2-4
CDR3 protein: CASSSMTEDIQYF
CDR3 DNA: TGTGCCAGCAGTTCGATGACAGAGGACATTCAGTACTTC

D gene: TRBD1
clone size: -
V gene: TRBV18
J gene: TRBJ2-7
CDR3 protein: CASSPVSRGIYYEQYF
CDR3 DNA: TGTGCCAGCTCACCAGTCTCCAGGGGGATTTACTACGAGCAGTACTTC

D gene: TRBD2
clone size: few
V gene: TRBV4-1
J gene: TRBJ2-5
CDR3 protein: CASSHLLAGAETQYF
CDR3 DNA: TGCGCCAGCAGCCACCTTCTAGCGGGAGCAGAGACCCAGTACTTC

D gene: -
clone size: -
V gene: TRBV4-1
J gene: TRBJ1-2
CDR3 protein: CASSHGGVGATDGYTF
CDR3 DNA: TGCGCCAGCAGCCACGGGGGGGTGGGGGCGACGGATGGCTACACCTTC

D gene: TRBD2
clone size: -
V gene: TRBV9
J gene: TRBJ2-1
CDR3 protein: CASSEGLAGGRSYNEQFF
CDR3 DNA: TGTGCCAGCAGCGAGGGACTAGCGGGGGGCCGGTCCTACAATGAGCAGTTCTTC

D gene: TRBD1
clone size: -
V gene: TRBV25-1
J gene: TRBJ1-3
CDR3 protein: CARIPGQGQRGPGNTIYF
CDR3 DNA: TGTGCCAGGATTCCGGGACAGGGGCAGAGAGGGCCTGGAAACACCATATATTTT

D gene: TRBD2
clone size: -
V gene: TRBV25-1
J gene: TRBJ2-5
CDR3 protein: CASTGGISQETQYF
CDR3 DNA: TGTGCCAGCACGGGGGGTATAAGCCAAGAGACCCAGTACTTC

D gene: TRBD2
clone size: few
V gene: TRBV19
J gene: TRBJ2-5
CDR3 protein: CASSIGGRAQETQYF
CDR3 DNA: TGTGCCAGTAGTATAGGGGGGAGGGCACAAGAGACCCAGTACTTC

D gene: -
clone size: -
V gene: TRBV19
J gene: TRBJ1-6
CDR3 protein: CASSQQISSPLHF
CDR3 DNA: TGTGCCAGTAGTCAACAGATCAGTTCACCCCTCCACTTT

D gene: -
clone size: once
V gene: TRBV7-2
J gene: TRBJ2-7
CDR3 protein: CASSRTEDYEQYF
CDR3 DNA: TGTGCCAGCAGCCGTACAGAAGACTACGAGCAGTACTTC

D gene: TRBD1
clone size: -
V gene: TRBV7-9
J gene: TRBJ1-6
CDR3 protein: CASSQIQGAYNSPLHF
CDR3 DNA: TGTGCCAGCAGCCAAATACAGGGGGCTTATAATTCACCCCTCCACTTT

D gene: TRBD1
clone size: -
V gene: TRBV18
J gene: TRBJ2-7
CDR3 protein: CASSLQGQGGYEQYF
CDR3 DNA: TGTGCCAGCTCCCTACAGGGACAGGGAGGCTACGAGCAGTACTTC

D gene: TRBD2
clone size: few
V gene: TRBV10-3
J gene: TRBJ2-1
CDR3 protein: CASSGTSGTSEQFF
CDR3 DNA: TGTGCCTCCTCCGGGACTAGCGGGACATCTGAGCAGTTCTTC

D gene: -
clone size: -
V gene: TRBV4-1
J gene: TRBJ2-7
CDR3 protein: CASSRTPPSGEQYF
CDR3 DNA: TGCGCCAGCAGCCGCACCCCCCCCAGTGGCGAGCAGTACTTC

D gene: -
clone size: -
V gene: TRBV27
J gene: TRBJ2-2
CDR3 protein: CASSIISTGTGGELFF
CDR3 DNA: TGTGCCAGCAGTATCATCTCAACAGGGACGGGCGGGGAGCTGTTTTTT

D gene: -
clone size: -
V gene: TRBV7-9
J gene: TRBJ1-2
CDR3 protein: CASSLGGGRGYTF
CDR3 DNA: TGTGCCAGCAGCTTAGGCGGAGGACGGGGCTACACCTTC

D gene: -
clone size: -
V gene: TRBV6-6
J gene: TRBJ2-1
CDR3 protein: CASSYPPESYNEQFF
CDR3 DNA: TGTGCCAGCAGTTACCCCCCGGAGTCCTACAATGAGCAGTTCTTC

D gene: -
clone size: -
V gene: TRBV7-9
J gene: TRBJ1-3
CDR3 protein: CASSTLTRNTIYF
CDR3 DNA: TGTGCCAGCAGCACCCTAACCCGGAACACCATATATTTT

D gene: TRBD1
clone size: once
V gene: TRBV6-1
J gene: TRBJ1-6
CDR3 protein: CASSEGVQGERALHF
CDR3 DNA: TGTGCCAGCAGTGAAGGAGTACAGGGGGAGAGGGCCCTCCACTTT

D gene: -
clone size: -
V gene: TRBV4-2
J gene: TRBJ2-4
CDR3 protein: CASSHPPPFGGATAKNIQYF
CDR3 DNA: TGTGCCAGCAGCCATCCCCCCCCCTTCGGGGGAGCTACAGCCAAAAACATTCAGTACTTC

D gene: -
clone size: -
V gene: TRBV28
J gene: TRBJ1-5
CDR3 protein: CASRNPTAYNQPQHF
CDR3 DNA: TGTGCCAGCAGGAACCCGACAGCTTACAATCAGCCCCAGCATTTT

D gene: TRBD2
clone size: -
V gene: TRBV7-9
J gene: TRBJ2-3
CDR3 protein: CASSLVVREGTQYF
CDR3 DNA: TGTGCCAGCAGCTTAGTGGTCAGGGAGGGTACGCAGTATTTT

D gene: TRBD1
clone size: -
V gene: TRBV19
J gene: TRBJ2-2
CDR3 protein: CASSPTWGTGDTGELFF
CDR3 DNA: TGTGCCAGTAGTCCCACGTGGGGGACAGGGGACACCGGGGAGCTGTTTTTT